The 24 T cell receptor beta chains in this list originate from one sample, sequenced in a study of blood T cell repertoires in COVID-19. TCRdb keeps only in-frame clones here, not all; method: immunoSEQ multiplex PCR. The sample shows about 340,000 clones, around 87% of them seen only once. The specimen sequenced was peripheral blood. Every receptor here comes from a woman aged 45-59 years with COVID-19, enrolled during active disease.

This chain uses TRBV6-5 with TRBJ2-2; D uncertain. This CDR3 is 13 amino acids long. Germline V CDR1 and CDR2: MNHEY, SVGAGI. V lost 6 bases to trimming and J lost 4 bases, with 9 bases between them. CDR3 nucleotide sequence: TGTGCCAGCAGGCCCGGCGGCACCGGGGAGCTGTTTTTT. Residues: CASRPGGTGELFF.

J is TRBJ1-4 and V is TRBV5-1; 10 nucleotides match TRBD1. The J segment lost 8 bases and the V segment lost 3 bases, leaving 4 bases of the junction unmatched. The CDR3 is made up of 14 amino acids. CDR1 is SGHRS, CDR2 YFSETQ, per germline. The CDR3 DNA reads TGCGCCAGCAGCTCCGGGACAGGGGAGGAAAAACTGTTTTTT. The encoded protein is CASSSGTGEEKLFF.

This clone was counted between two and nine times. This chain links TRBV4-1 with TRBJ2-5, with 10 bases fitting TRBD2. The CDR3 runs to 16 residues. The V segment lost 2 bases and the J segment 1 base; nucleotides outside the gene matches: 4. Germline CDR1 reads MGHRA; CDR2 reads YSYEKL. The CDR3 protein is CASSQILAGIQETQYF. CDR3 DNA sequence: TGCGCCAGCAGCCAAATACTAGCGGGGATCCAAGAGACCCAGTACTTC.

CDR3 sequence: CASTRASGIQETQYF. Here the CDR3 DNA reads TGCGCCAGCACACGCGCTAGCGGGATCCAAGAGACCCAGTACTTC. The chain uses TRBV5-1 and TRBJ2-5; 9 positions match TRBD2. This CDR3 contains 15 residues. V trimming: 6 bases; J trimming: 1 base; junction bases outside the gene matches: 7. Per germline, CDR1 SGHRS and CDR2 YFSETQ.

CDR3 nucleotides: TGTGCCAGCGGGGGAGCGGGAGCGAGCACAGATACGCAGTATTTT. Protein product: CASGGAGASTDTQYF. The chain recombines TRBV6-5 with TRBJ2-3; 8 bases align to TRBD2. The germline CDR1 and CDR2 sequences are MNHEY and SVGAGI. The CDR3 covers 15 residues. After removal of 8 bases from V and 0 bases from J, the junction contained 7 bases not matched to a gene.

V and J are TRBV19 and TRBJ1-3, with D maybe TRBD1 (5 bases). The CDR3 length is 15 residues. Germline V gene lookup returns CDR1 LNHDA and CDR2 SQIVND (reference sequence). Deletions cut 10 bases from V and 0 bases from J, with 16 bases between. DNA of the CDR3: TGTGCCACCGCATACGGGGGTTCCTCTGGAAACACCATATATTTT. It encodes CATAYGGSSGNTIYF.

The CDR3 region has the DNA TGTGCCAGCAGCAATAGGGACAGCGGCTACACCTTC. This sequence encodes CASSNRDSGYTF. The rearrangement uses TRBV3-1 (or the pseudogene TRBV3-2) and TRBJ1-2, with 7 bases fitting TRBD1. Per germline, CDR1 LGHDT and CDR2 YNNKEL (reference sequence). The ends lost 5 bases at V and 8 bases at J; junction bases unmatched: 5. This CDR3 is built from 12 residues.

The chain links TRBV7-8 to TRBJ2-5; 7 positions match TRBD2. Germline-derived CDR1 and CDR2 are SGHVS and FQNEAQ. The V and J ends lost 5 bases and 6 bases, in that order; junction bases with no gene match: 12. This CDR3 contains 15 residues. This CDR3 is CASSPPLSGIKTQYF. The CDR3 DNA sequence: TGTGCCAGCAGCCCCCCCCTAAGCGGGATCAAGACCCAGTACTTC. Full variable domain (remainder filled in from reference TRBV7-8 and TRBJ2-5): GAGVSQSPRYKVAKRGQDVALRCDPISGHVSLFWYQQALGQGPEFLTYFQNEAQLDKSGLPSDRFFAERPEGSVSTLKIQRTQQEDSAVYLCASSPPLSGIKTQYFGPGTRLLVL.

J is TRBJ1-2 and V is TRBV19; TRBD1 might be the D (6 bases). V was shortened by 7 bases and J by 2 bases, with 14 bases between the two germline ends. This CDR3 has 14 amino acids. The germline V gene has CDR1 LNHDA and CDR2 SQIVND (reference sequence). The CDR3 protein is CASTLRGGNYGYTF. The CDR3 DNA reads as TGTGCCAGTACCCTTCGGGGGGGCAACTATGGCTACACCTTC.

The V and J genes are TRBV19 and TRBJ2-1; 10 positions match TRBD2. Germline V gives CDR1 LNHDA, CDR2 SQIVND (reference sequence). This CDR3 comprises 15 residues. After removal of 9 bases from V and 3 bases from J, the junction contained 8 bases not matched to a gene. The CDR3 sequence: CASRLAGASYNEQFF. The DNA of the CDR3 is TGTGCCAGCCGGCTAGCGGGAGCTAGCTACAATGAGCAGTTCTTC. Looking up the rest from reference TRBV19 and TRBJ2-1 gives the full variable domain: DGGITQSPKYLFRKEGQNVTLSCEQNLNHDAMYWYRQDPGQGLRLIYYSQIVNDFQKGDIAEGYSVSREKKESFPLTVTSAQKNPTAFYLCASRLAGASYNEQFFGPGTRLTVL.

This chain joins TRBV9 and TRBJ1-6; a possible D gene is TRBD1 (5 bases). V dropped 0 bases and J dropped 10 bases, with 14 bases sitting between them. There are 15 residues in the CDR3. The germline CDR1 and CDR2 sequences are SGDLS and YYNGEE. The CDR3 sequence: CASSVGAGKYSPLHF. The CDR3 DNA is TGTGCCAGCAGCGTAGGTGCAGGGAAATACTCACCCCTCCACTTT.

This clone came up a few times. The chain has TRBV4-1 and TRBJ1-6; D not certain. The CDR3 has 16 amino acids. V was trimmed by 0 bases and J by 7 bases, leaving 13 bases between them. Germline V CDR1 and CDR2: MGHRA, YSYEKL. CDR3 in amino acids: CASSQDEPDLNSPLHF. CDR3 nucleotides: TGCGCCAGCAGCCAAGATGAGCCCGACTTAAATTCACCCCTCCACTTT.

The J gene is TRBJ2-6, the V gene TRBV29-1, with 10 bases lining up with TRBD1. The CDR3 length is 24 residues. Germline V gene lookup returns CDR1 SQVTM and CDR2 ANQGSEA. V lost 0 bases and J lost 3; bases outside the gene matches: 26. Here the CDR3 reads CSVEDLCANTNRDRGLCGANVLTF. CDR3 DNA: TGCAGCGTTGAAGATTTGTGTGCAAACACCAACCGGGACAGGGGCCTCTGTGGGGCCAACGTCCTGACTTTC.

This clone was seen repeatedly, ten times or more. V and J are TRBV29-1 and TRBJ2-2; 16 nucleotides line up with TRBD2. There are 16 residues in the CDR3. CDR1 and CDR2 (germline): SQVTM, ANQGSEA. After removal of 6 bases from V and 3 bases from J, the junction contained 4 bases not matched to a gene. CDR3 protein: CSVGGLAGGHTGELFF. CDR3 sequence (DNA): TGCAGCGTGGGGGGACTAGCGGGAGGGCACACCGGGGAGCTGTTTTTT.

This chain joins TRBV7-6 and TRBJ2-1; TRBD2 agrees at 9 bases. Unmatched junction bases numbered 6, after V lost 3 bases and J lost 15 bases. The CDR3 length is 12 residues. In germline, CDR1 is SGHVS, CDR2 FNYEAQ. CDR3 bases: TGTGCCAGCAGCTTGGGCGGGGGGGGAAGGTTCTTC. Translating it yields CASSLGGGGRFF.

The chain links TRBV2 to TRBJ2-7, with TRBD2 identical over 7 bases. Trimming at V came to 3 bases and at J to 7 bases, leaving 21 bases not matched to a gene. Germline CDR1 SNHLY, CDR2 FYNNEI. This CDR3 is built from 18 residues. This CDR3 reads CASSDAKGRGRRGREQYF. The CDR3 DNA reads TGTGCCAGCAGTGACGCGAAGGGGAGGGGACGGCGAGGGAGGGAGCAGTACTTC.

This clone occurred a few times. The chain has TRBV7-2 and TRBJ2-7, with 7 bases matching TRBD2. The length of the CDR3 is 15 residues. Germline CDR1 SGHTA, CDR2 FQGNSA. Trimming at V came to 5 bases and at J to 5 bases, leaving 12 bases not matched to a gene. CDR3 region: CASSPSTSRMNEQYF. In DNA form, the CDR3 reads TGTGCCAGCAGCCCCTCGACTAGCAGGATGAACGAGCAGTACTTC.

The genes are TRBV28 and TRBJ2-7; possible D gene TRBD1, 6 bases. Trimming left V 3 bases short and J 5 bases short, with 14 bases between. This CDR3 comprises 14 residues. CDR1 is MDHEN, CDR2 SYDVKM, per germline. The CDR3 here is CASSLVARGHEQYF. The CDR3 DNA follows: TGTGCCAGCAGTTTGGTGGCCAGGGGCCACGAGCAGTACTTC.

CDR3 bases: TGTGCCAGCAGCCGAGAGGGACTAGCGGGAATAGAGCAGTTCTTC. Translated: CASSREGLAGIEQFF. This sequence joins TRBV4-2 and TRBJ2-1, with 13 bases aligning to TRBD2. V dropped 4 bases and J dropped 10; count of bases not matched to a gene: 7. CDR1 is LGHNA, CDR2 YNFKEQ, per germline. The CDR3 is 15 amino acids.

The genes are TRBV19 and TRBJ2-2; D is possibly TRBD1 (5 bases). Looked up from germline, CDR1 is LNHDA and CDR2 is SQIVND (reference sequence). V lost 5 bases to trimming and J lost 4 bases, with 17 bases between them. The CDR3 loop spans 16 amino acids. CDR3 in amino acids: CASSGWPRARTGELFF. The CDR3 region has the DNA TGTGCCAGTAGTGGATGGCCCAGGGCACGCACCGGGGAGCTGTTTTTT.

In this sample, this clone turned up a few times. The chain joins TRBV27 to TRBJ1-5; possible D gene TRBD1, 6 bases. Germline loops: CDR1 MNHEY, CDR2 SMNVEV (reference sequence). V was clipped by 6 bases and J by 0 bases, with 18 bases between them. The CDR3 consists of 17 residues. The CDR3 spells CASRFLVRGNSNQPQHF. DNA for the CDR3: TGTGCCAGCAGGTTTCTCGTCAGGGGTAATAGCAATCAGCCCCAGCATTTT.

The chain combines TRBV18 with TRBJ2-1; 12 bases match TRBD2. The CDR3 extends over 18 amino acids. Germline-derived CDR1 and CDR2 are KGHSH and LQKENI. The junction had 13 bases not matched to a gene; V was cut back by 4 bases and J by 6 bases. The CDR3 nucleotides are TGTGCCAGCTCACTCCCCGCCTCTCCTAGCGGGAGGGCCAATGAGCAGTTCTTC. Its protein is CASSLPASPSGRANEQFF.

The rearrangement uses TRBV28 and TRBJ1-5; the match to TRBD1 covers 10 bases. V was pared by 4 bases and J by 2 bases, with 2 bases of the junction left unmatched. This CDR3 has 15 residues. CDR1 and CDR2 from the germline V gene are MDHEN and SYDVKM. The CDR3 DNA reads TGTGCCAGCAGTTCCGGACAGGGGGGCAATCAGCCCCAGCATTTT. This translates into CASSSGQGGNQPQHF.

This rearrangement joins TRBV3-1 (or the pseudogene TRBV3-2) to TRBJ2-1, with 11 bases lining up with TRBD2. V lost 3 bases and J lost 0; bases outside the gene matches: 16. This CDR3 spans 21 amino acids. Germline V gene data show CDR1 as LGHDT and CDR2 as YNNKEL (reference sequence). CDR3 region: CASSHRSGTSGSTSSYNEQFF. The CDR3 DNA sequence: TGTGCCAGCAGCCACCGCTCAGGGACTAGCGGATCGACGAGCTCCTACAATGAGCAGTTCTTC.